This T cell receptor beta chain was captured in a study of blood T cell repertoires in COVID-19. Turning to the study itself: Samples came from the United States, Italy and Spain, spanning acute and convalescent COVID-19. PBMCs, B-cell-depleted T cells, or T cells provided the cDNA or gDNA that made up the material.

Germline loops: CDR1 LGHDT, CDR2 YNNKEL (reference sequence). V lost 1 base and J lost 5; bases outside the gene matches: 0. This CDR3 is built from 14 residues. TCRdb's copy holds only in-frame clones and misses some; the assay was immunoSEQ multiplex PCR. Among about 90,000 clones listed, around nine tenths were seen once. This TCR was recovered from a man older than 75 with active or convalescent COVID-19. The chain uses TRBV3-1 (or the pseudogene TRBV3-2) and TRBJ2-1; 9 nucleotides match TRBD2. The sequencing sample was made of peripheral blood. CDR3 region: CASSQASGNNEQFF. The CDR3 DNA sequence: TGTGCCAGCAGCCAAGCTAGCGGGAACAATGAGCAGTTCTTC.